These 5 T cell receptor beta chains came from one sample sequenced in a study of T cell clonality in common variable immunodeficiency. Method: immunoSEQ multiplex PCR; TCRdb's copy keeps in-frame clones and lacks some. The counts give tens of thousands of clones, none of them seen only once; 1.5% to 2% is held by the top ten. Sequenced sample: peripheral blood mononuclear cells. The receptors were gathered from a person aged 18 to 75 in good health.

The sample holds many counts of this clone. The chain's CDR3 is CSATPTSGTYNEQFF. The CDR3 DNA, read in part, is TGCAGTGCCACACCGACTAGCGGGACCTACAATGAG. The chain joins TRBV20-1 to TRBJ2-1; 11 nucleotides agree with TRBD2. The CDR3 end lies 3 residues beyond the end of the read and is filled in from the germline J gene. Germline V gene sequence: CDR1 DFQATT, CDR2 SNEGSKA (reference sequence). The V gene end was trimmed by 6 bases and the J gene end by 2 bases; junction bases not matched to a gene: 6. The CDR3 sequence is 15 residues long.

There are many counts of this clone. The part of the CDR3 DNA that was read is TGTGCCAGCAGCTCCAGGACAGGGGGTGGTTCAGGC. Translation gives CASSSRTGGGSG. The CDR3 in its entirety is CASSSRTGGGSGYTF. The chain is built from TRBV7-2 and TRBJ1-2; 10 bases fit TRBD1. The CDR3 end is not reached by the read, which stops 3 residues before it; the germline J gene fills it in. This CDR3 contains 15 residues. Germline V gene lookup returns CDR1 SGHTA and CDR2 FQGNSA.

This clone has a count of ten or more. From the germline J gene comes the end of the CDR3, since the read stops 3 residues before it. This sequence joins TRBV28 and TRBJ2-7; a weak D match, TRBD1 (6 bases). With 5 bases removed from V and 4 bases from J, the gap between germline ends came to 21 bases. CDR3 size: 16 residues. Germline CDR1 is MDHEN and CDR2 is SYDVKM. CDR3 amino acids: CASSPILGQTLYEQYF. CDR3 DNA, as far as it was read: TGTGCCAGCAGTCCGATCCTTGGACAGACCCTATACGAG.

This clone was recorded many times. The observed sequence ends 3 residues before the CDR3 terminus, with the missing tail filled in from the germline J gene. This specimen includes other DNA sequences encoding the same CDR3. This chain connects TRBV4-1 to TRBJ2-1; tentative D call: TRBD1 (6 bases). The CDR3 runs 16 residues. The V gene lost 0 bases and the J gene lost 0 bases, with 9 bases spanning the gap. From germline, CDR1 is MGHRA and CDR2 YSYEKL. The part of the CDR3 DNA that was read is TGCGCCAGCAGCCAAGATTTAGGGGGCTCCTACAATGAG. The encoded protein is CASSQDLGGSYNE. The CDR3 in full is CASSQDLGGSYNEQFF.

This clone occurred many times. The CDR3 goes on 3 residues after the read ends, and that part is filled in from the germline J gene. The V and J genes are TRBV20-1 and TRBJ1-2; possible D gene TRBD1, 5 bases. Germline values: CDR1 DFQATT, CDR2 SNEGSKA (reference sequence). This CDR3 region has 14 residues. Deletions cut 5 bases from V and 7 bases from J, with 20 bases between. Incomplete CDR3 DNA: TGCAGTGCTCCCCCTGGGGGGGTTCCTGGTGGC. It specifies CSAPPGGVPGG. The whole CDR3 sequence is CSAPPGGVPGGYTF.